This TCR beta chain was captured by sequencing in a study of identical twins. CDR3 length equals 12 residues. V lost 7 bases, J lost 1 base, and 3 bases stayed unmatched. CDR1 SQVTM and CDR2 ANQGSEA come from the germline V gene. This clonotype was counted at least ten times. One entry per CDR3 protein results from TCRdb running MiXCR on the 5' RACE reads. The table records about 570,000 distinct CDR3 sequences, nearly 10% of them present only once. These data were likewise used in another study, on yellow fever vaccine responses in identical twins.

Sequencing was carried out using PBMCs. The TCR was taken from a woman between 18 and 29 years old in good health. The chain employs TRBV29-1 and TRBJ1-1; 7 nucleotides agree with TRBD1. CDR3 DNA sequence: TGCAGCGGCCGGACAGGGAACACTGAAGCTTTCTTT. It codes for CSGRTGNTEAFF.